Sequencing of this T cell receptor (beta chain) was carried out in a study of blood T cell repertoires in COVID-19. Study-level information: Acute and convalescent COVID-19 samples came from the United States, Italy and Spain. T cells, B-cell-depleted T cells, or PBMCs supplied cDNA or gDNA.

Two negative PCRs, clearance, or symptom resolution were required of recovered Cohort 3 donors. In the study's own analysis: Amplification with reference gene primers provided the estimates of nucleated cell counts. The protocol was immunoSEQ multiplex PCR, while the TCRdb copy is restricted to in-frame clones and leaves out a portion. That table furnishes V, J and clone size, whereas the DNA furnished D and trimming. The table shows over 300,000 clones, with 70% to 90% occurring only once. Sequencing was done on a sample of PBMCs or T cells enriched from blood (not recorded which). This TCR was sampled from a woman aged 40 to 50 who had recovered from COVID-19.

CDR3: CAISESGGGYGYTF. For the CDR3, the DNA is TGTGCCATCAGTGAGTCCGGCGGGGGCTATGGCTACACCTTC. V and J are TRBV10-3 and TRBJ1-2; D may be TRBD1 (5 bases). Germline V gene sequence: CDR1 ENHRY, CDR2 SYGVKD. CDR3 size: 14 residues. V lost 0 bases to trimming and J lost 4 bases, with 9 bases between them.